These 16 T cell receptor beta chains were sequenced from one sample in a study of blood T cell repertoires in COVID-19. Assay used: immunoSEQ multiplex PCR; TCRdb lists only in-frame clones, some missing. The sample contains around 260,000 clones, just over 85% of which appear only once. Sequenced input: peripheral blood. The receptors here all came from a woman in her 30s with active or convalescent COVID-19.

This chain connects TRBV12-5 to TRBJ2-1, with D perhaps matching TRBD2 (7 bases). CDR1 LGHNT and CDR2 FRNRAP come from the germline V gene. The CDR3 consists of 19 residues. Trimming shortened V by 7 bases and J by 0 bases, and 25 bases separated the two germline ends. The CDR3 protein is CASVLPGGGNKSSYNEQFF. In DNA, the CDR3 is TGTGCTAGTGTCCTGCCGGGCGGGGGCAATAAGAGCTCCTACAATGAGCAGTTCTTC.

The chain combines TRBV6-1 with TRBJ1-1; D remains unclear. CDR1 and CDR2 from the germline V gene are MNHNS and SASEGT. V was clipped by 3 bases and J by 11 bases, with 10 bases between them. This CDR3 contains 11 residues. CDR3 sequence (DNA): TGTGCCAGCAGTGAGTCGTCCAGGGCTTTCTTT. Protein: CASSESSRAFF.

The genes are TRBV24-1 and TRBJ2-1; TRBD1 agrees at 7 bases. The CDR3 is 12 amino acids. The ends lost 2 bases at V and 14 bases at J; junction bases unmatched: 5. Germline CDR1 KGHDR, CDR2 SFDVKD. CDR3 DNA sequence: TGTGCCACCAGTGATTCCGACAGGGATAAGTTCTTC. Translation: CATSDSDRDKFF.

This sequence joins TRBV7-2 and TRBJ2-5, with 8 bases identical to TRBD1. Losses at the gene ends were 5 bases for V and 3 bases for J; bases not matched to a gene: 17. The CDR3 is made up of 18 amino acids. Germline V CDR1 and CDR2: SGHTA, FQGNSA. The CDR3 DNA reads TGTGCCAGCAGCAGACCCGTCGGACAGGGAATGGTAAAAGAGACCCAGTACTTC. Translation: CASSRPVGQGMVKETQYF.

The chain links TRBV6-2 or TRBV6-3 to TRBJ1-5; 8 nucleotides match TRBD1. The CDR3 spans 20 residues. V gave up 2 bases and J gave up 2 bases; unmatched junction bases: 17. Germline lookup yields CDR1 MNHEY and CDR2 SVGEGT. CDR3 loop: CASSYLRYPGQGQGNQPQHF. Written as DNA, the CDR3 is TGTGCCAGCAGTTACCTTCGTTACCCCGGACAGGGTCAGGGCAATCAGCCCCAGCATTTT.

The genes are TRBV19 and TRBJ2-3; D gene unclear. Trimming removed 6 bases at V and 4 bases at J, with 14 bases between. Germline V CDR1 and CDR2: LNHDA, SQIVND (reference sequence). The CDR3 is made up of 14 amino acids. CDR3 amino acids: CASSPRSEADTQYF. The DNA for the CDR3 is TGTGCCAGTAGCCCACGGAGTGAGGCAGATACGCAGTATTTT.

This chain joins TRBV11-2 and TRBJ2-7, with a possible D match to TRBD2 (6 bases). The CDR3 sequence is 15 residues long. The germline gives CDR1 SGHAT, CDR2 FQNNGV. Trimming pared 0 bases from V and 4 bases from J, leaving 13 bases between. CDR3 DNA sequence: TGTGCCAGCAGCTTAGAAAGGCGGGGAGGATACGAGCAGTACTTC. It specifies CASSLERRGGYEQYF.

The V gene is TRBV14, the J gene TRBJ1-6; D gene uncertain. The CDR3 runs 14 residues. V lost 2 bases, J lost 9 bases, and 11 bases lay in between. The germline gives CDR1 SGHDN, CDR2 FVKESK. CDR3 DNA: TGTGCCAGCAGCCAACGGCAGCGTGGTTCACCCCTCCACTTT. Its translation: CASSQRQRGSPLHF.

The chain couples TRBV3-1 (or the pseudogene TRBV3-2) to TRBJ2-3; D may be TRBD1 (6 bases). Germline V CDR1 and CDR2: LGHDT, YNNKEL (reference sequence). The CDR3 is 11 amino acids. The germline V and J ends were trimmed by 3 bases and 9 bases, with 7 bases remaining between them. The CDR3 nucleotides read TGTGCCAGCAGCCATCAGGGGACGCAGTATTTT. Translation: CASSHQGTQYF.

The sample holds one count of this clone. For the CDR3, the DNA is TGTGCCAGCAGCAAGCGGACAGATCCGATGAACACTGAAGCTTTCTTT. Translation gives CASSKRTDPMNTEAFF. The V and J genes are TRBV9 and TRBJ1-1, with D perhaps TRBD1 (6 bases). The CDR3 runs 16 residues. The germline V gene has CDR1 SGDLS and CDR2 YYNGEE. V was pared by 4 bases and J by 0 bases, with 16 bases between.

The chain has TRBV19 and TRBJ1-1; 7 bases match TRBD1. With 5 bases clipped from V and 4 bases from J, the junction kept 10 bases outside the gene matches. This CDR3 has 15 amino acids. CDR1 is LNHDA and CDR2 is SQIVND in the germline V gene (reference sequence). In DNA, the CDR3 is TGTGCCAGTAGTCCTGGCGGGGCAGGGGGCACTGAAGCTTTCTTT. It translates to CASSPGGAGGTEAFF.

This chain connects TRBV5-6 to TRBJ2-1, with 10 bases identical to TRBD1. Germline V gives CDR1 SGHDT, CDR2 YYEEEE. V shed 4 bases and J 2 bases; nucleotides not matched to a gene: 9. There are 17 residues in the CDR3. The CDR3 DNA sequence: TGTGCCAGCAGCAACCGACAGGGGGCTAAAACCTACAATGAGCAGTTCTTC. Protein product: CASSNRQGAKTYNEQFF.

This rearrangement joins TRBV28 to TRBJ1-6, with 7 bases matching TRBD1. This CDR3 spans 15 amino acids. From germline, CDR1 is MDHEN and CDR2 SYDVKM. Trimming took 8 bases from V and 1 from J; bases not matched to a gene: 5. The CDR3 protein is CASRDSMSYNSPLHF. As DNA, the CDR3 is TGTGCCAGCCGGGACAGCATGTCCTATAATTCACCCCTCCACTTT.

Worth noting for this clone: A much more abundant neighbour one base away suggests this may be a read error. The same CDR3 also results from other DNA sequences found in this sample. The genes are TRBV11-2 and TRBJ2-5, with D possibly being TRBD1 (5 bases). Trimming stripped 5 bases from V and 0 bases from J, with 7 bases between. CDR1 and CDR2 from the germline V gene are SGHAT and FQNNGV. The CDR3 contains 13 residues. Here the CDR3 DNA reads TGTGCCAGCAGCCCAGGGAACCAAGAGACCCAGTACTTC. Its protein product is CASSPGNQETQYF.

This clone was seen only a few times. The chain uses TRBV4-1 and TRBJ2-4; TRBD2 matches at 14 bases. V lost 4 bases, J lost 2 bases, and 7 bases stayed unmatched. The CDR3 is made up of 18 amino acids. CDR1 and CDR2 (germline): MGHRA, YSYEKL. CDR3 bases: TGCGCCAGCAGCCGCCGACTAGCGGGGGGGCTAACCAAAAACATTCAGTACTTC. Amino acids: CASSRRLAGGLTKNIQYF.

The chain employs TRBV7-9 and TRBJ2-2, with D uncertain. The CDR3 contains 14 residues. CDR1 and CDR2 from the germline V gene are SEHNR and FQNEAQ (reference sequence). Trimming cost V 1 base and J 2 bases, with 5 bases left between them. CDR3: CASSLGHNTGELFF. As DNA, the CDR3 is TGTGCCAGCAGCTTAGGGCACAACACCGGGGAGCTGTTTTTT.